This T cell receptor beta chain originates from a study of patients and donors after allogeneic stem cell transplantation (dated by TCRdb to the early 2020s). Concerning this clonotype itself: Its antigen is currently not known. Nothing much larger sits one base from this clone, and base qualities are not available.

The CDR3, cysteine through phenylalanine, is 15 amino acids long. Only the CDR3 DNA stays, 45 bases, in frame from base 1. V lost 0 bases and J lost 4 bases, and the count of bases not matched to a germline gene is 3. Sequences SGHRS (CDR1) and YFSETQ (CDR2) are obtained from the germline V gene. The library came from RT-PCR. Instrument used: NextSeq 550. Through fastp at Q25 and MiXCR, TCRdb rebuilt clones from the public reads, retaining in-frame beta chains. Entries are consolidated by CDR3 protein sequence, retaining the most common genes and DNA. Across this sample there are 400,000 to 500,000 distinct CDR3 sequences, with under 20% seen only once. Just over 7% of the sample comes from the top ten.

The rearrangement joined TRBV5-1 to TRBJ2-5; TRBD2 aligns with 10 central bases. The sequence was collected from a human donor who was either an allogeneic HSCT recipient or a stem cell or donor lymphocyte infusion donor (not recorded which). It is not recorded whose cells these are; they may come from a transplant donor. The sequenced sample consisted of blood, either unsorted or a sorted T cell fraction (not recorded which). The CDR3 has the sequence CASSLGASGGETQYF. The nucleotide sequence is TGCGCCAGCAGCTTGGGGGCTAGCGGGGGAGAGACCCAGTACTTC.